What follows describes a single TCR beta chain. Its antigen is unidentified. The CDR3 length is 17 residues. V gave up 1 base and J gave up 4 bases, with 16 bases separating them. Germline loops: CDR1 MNHNS, CDR2 SASEGT. This record belongs to a study of cytomegalovirus exposure and HLA in healthy donors. Turning to the study itself: Earlier, 90 million to 140 million unique TCR beta sequences were recovered from 170 million or so T cells by an analysis. Whole-study results and caveats: Most TCR sequences showed up rarely, but some public TCRs showed up in many donors. What a later analysis reportedly showed was that an Asian-associated ancestry cluster had fewer N-insertions than the approximately 700-donor mean. In a later analysis, at a false discovery rate of 0.05, fewer than 20,000 TCR beta sequences were associated with HLA alleles.

Both 60 Vbeta primers and 13 Jbeta primers went into the PCR. The protocol was immunoSEQ multiplex PCR, while the TCRdb copy is restricted to in-frame clones and leaves out a portion. The sample consists of some 190,000 clones, around 76% of them appearing once. The rearrangement uses TRBV6-1 and TRBJ2-2; tentative D call: TRBD1 (6 bases). Sample: PBMCs. The TCR originated in a man aged 40-55 years in good health and CMV-seronegative. CDR3 sequence reads: CASSEVWSGAGTGELFF. The CDR3 DNA sequence: TGTGCCAGCAGTGAAGTCTGGTCAGGGGCTGGCACCGGGGAGCTGTTTTTT.